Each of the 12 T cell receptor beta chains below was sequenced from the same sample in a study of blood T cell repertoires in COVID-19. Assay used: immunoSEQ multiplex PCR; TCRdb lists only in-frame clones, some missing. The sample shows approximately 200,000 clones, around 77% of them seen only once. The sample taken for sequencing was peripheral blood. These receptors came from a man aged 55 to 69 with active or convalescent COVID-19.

CDR3 nucleotides: TGTGCCAGCAGCATAGATCAGGGAGGTCCGTTGGAAGAGCAGTTCTTC. Protein: CASSIDQGGPLEEQFF. The chain links TRBV7-7 to TRBJ2-1, with TRBD2 as a possible D gene (6 bases). The CDR3 extends over 16 amino acids. Germline-derived CDR1 and CDR2 are SSHAT and FNYEAQ (reference sequence). Trimming shortened V by 5 bases and J by 10 bases, and 24 bases separated the two germline ends. Supplemented by reference TRBV7-7 and TRBJ2-1, the full variable domain reads GAGVSQSPRYKVTKRGQDVTLRCDPISSHATLYWYQQALGQGPEFLTYFNYEAQPDKSGLPSDRFSAERPEGSISTLTIQRTEQRDSAMYRCASSIDQGGPLEEQFFGPGTRLTVL.

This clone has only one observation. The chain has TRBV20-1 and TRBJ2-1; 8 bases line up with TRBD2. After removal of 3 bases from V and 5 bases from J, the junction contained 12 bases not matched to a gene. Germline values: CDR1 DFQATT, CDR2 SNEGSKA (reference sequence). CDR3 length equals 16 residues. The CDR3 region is CSASSQGTSGHNEQFF. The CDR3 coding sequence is TGCAGTGCTAGTTCGCAAGGGACTAGTGGTCACAATGAGCAGTTCTTC.

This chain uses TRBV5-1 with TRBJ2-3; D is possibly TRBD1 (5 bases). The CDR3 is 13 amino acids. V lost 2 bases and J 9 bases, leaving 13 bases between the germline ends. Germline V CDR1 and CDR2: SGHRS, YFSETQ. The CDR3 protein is CASSLSGSRTQYF. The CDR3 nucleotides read TGCGCCAGCAGCTTATCAGGGTCCAGGACGCAGTATTTT.

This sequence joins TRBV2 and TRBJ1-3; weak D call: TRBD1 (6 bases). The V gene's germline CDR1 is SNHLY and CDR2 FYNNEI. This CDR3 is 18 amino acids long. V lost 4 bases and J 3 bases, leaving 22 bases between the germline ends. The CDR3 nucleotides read TGTGCCAGCAGTGGCCCCAGGGGCAGGGAATCGAATGGAAACACCATATATTTT. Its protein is CASSGPRGRESNGNTIYF.

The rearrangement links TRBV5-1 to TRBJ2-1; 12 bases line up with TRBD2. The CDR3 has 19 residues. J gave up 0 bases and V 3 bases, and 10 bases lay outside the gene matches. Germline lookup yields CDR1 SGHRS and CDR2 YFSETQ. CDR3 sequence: CASSSAGTSGSSSYNEQFF. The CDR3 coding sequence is TGCGCCAGCAGCTCGGCCGGGACTAGCGGGTCCAGCTCCTACAATGAGCAGTTCTTC.

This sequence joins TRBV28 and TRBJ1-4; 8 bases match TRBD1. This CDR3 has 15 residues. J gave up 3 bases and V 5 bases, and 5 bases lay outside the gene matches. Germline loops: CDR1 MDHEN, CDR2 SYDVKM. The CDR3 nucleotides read TGTGCCAGCAGTCCCGGACAGGGCCCTAATGAAAAACTGTTTTTT. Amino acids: CASSPGQGPNEKLFF.

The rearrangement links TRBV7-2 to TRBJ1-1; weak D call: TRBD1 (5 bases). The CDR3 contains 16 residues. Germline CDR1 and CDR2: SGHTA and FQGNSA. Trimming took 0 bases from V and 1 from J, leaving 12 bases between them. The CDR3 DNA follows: TGTGCCAGCAGCTTAGCAGCGCCAGGGTCGAACACTGAAGCTTTCTTT. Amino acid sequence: CASSLAAPGSNTEAFF.

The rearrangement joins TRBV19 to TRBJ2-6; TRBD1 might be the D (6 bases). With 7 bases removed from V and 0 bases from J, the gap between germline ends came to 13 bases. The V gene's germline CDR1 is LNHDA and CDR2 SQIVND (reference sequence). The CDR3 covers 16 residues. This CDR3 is CASTAGQHSGANVLTF. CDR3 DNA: TGTGCCAGTACTGCTGGACAGCACTCTGGGGCCAACGTCCTGACTTTC.

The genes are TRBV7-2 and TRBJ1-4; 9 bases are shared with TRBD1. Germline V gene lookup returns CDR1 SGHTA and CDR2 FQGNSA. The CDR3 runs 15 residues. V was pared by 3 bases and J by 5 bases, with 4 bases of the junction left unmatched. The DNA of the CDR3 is TGTGCCAGCAGCTTCAACAGGGGGCGGAATGAAAAACTGTTTTTT. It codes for CASSFNRGRNEKLFF.

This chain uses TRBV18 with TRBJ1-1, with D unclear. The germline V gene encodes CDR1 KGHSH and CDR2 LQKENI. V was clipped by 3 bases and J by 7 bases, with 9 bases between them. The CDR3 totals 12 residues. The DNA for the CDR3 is TGTGCCAGCTCACCCCGCGGGAATGAAGCTTTCTTT. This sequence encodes CASSPRGNEAFF.

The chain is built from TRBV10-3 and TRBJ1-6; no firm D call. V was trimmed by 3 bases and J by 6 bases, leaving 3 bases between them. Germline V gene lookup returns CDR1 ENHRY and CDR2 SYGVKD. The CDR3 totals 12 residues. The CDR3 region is CAISDINSPLHF. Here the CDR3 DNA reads TGTGCCATCAGTGATATTAATTCACCCCTCCACTTT.

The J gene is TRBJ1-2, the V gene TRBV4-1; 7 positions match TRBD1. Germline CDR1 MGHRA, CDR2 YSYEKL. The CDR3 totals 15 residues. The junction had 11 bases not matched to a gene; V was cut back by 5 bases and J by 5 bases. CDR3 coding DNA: TGCGCCAGCAGCTCCTCCCCGGGACAGCCGTATGGCTACACCTTC. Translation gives CASSSSPGQPYGYTF.